The 4 T cell receptor beta chains below were found in one sample sequenced in a study of beta chain features in type 1 diabetes. For these receptors, no antigen is known. Sequenced material consisted of expressed TCRB transcripts (all of the isolated RNA was reverse transcribed). TCRdb's table, derived via immunoSEQ multiplex PCR, lists solely in-frame clones and lacks some. Among around 300,000 clones listed, over 12% were seen once. Study observations and caveats: Significant though moderate, a shortening of TCRB CDR3s appeared in all four CD4+ subsets of Type 1 diabetes patients.

Sequencing was performed on naive CD4+ T cells from blood. The receptors originated from a man aged 18 to 30 with type 1 diabetes.

The chain couples TRBV5-1 to TRBJ1-5; no reliable D call. The CDR3 covers 15 residues. Germline CDR1 reads SGHRS; CDR2 reads YFSETQ. Trimming took 0 bases from V and 4 from J, leaving 11 bases between them. Here the CDR3 reads CASSLGDTVNQPQHF. CDR3 sequence (DNA): TGCGCCAGCAGCTTGGGCGACACAGTTAATCAGCCCCAGCATTTT.

The chain carries TRBV5-1 and TRBJ2-3; 10 bases align to TRBD2. Germline V gene sequence: CDR1 SGHRS, CDR2 YFSETQ. The CDR3 sequence is 19 residues long. Trimming cost V 4 bases and J 3 bases; bases outside gene matches: 17. In DNA form, the CDR3 reads TGCGCCAGCAGCCTTAGCGGGGGGCTGAAGGTTTTCGGTACAGATACGCAGTATTTT. Protein: CASSLSGGLKVFGTDTQYF.

This clone has only a few counts. The V gene is TRBV11-3, the J gene TRBJ2-5, with TRBD2 matching 8 bases. V was clipped by 5 bases and J by 2 bases; unmatched bases: 7. CDR1 and CDR2 (germline): SGHNT, YENEEA. The CDR3 has 15 residues. The CDR3 reads CASSTGGDHQETQYF. DNA of the CDR3: TGTGCCAGCAGCACCGGGGGGGACCATCAAGAGACCCAGTACTTC.

This clone occurred many times. The genes are TRBV29-1 and TRBJ2-7, with D perhaps matching TRBD1 (5 bases). Trimming took off 6 bases at V and 5 bases at J, with 14 bases between the two ends. This CDR3 has 12 residues. From germline, CDR1 is SQVTM and CDR2 ANQGSEA. CDR3 protein: CSVARTSNEQYF. Written as DNA, the CDR3 is TGCAGCGTCGCCCGGACAAGTAACGAGCAGTACTTC.